What follows are 28 T cell receptor beta chains derived from one specimen sequenced in a study of control samples from healthy donors and cancer patients. TCRdb keeps only in-frame clones here, not all; method: immunoSEQ multiplex PCR. The data hold 150,000 to 200,000 clones, with around 91% observed a single time. Sequenced sample: blood. These TCRs come from a woman in her twenties or thirties in good health.

J is TRBJ1-1 and V is TRBV7-8; 10 bases are a match to TRBD1. The J segment lost 2 bases and the V segment lost 5 bases, leaving 5 bases of the junction unmatched. The CDR3 has 15 residues. Germline values: CDR1 SGHVS, CDR2 FQNEAQ. The CDR3 DNA reads as TGTGCCAGCAGCCAGACAGGGGGCTACAACACTGAAGCTTTCTTT. It specifies CASSQTGGYNTEAFF.

This chain joins TRBV11-2 and TRBJ2-7; 8 bases align to TRBD1. Germline CDR1 and CDR2: SGHAT and FQNNGV. J was trimmed by 2 bases and V by 5 bases; bases with no gene match: 8. The CDR3 length is 15 residues. CDR3 DNA: TGTGCCAGCAGCCCCACCGGGACAGGTACCTACGAGCAGTACTTC. This gives the protein CASSPTGTGTYEQYF.

The chain joins TRBV4-2 to TRBJ2-2, with TRBD2 matching over 11 bases. The CDR3 contains 15 residues. Germline V lookup: CDR1 LGHNA, CDR2 YNFKEQ. The junction had 0 bases not matched to a gene; V was cut back by 4 bases and J by 2 bases. In nucleotides, the CDR3 is TGTGCCAGCAGCCGACTAGCGGGAAACACCGGGGAGCTGTTTTTT. It codes for CASSRLAGNTGELFF.

This clone was detected once. The chain carries TRBV9 and TRBJ1-1, with D possibly being TRBD1 (5 bases). CDR3 length equals 14 residues. Per the germline V gene, CDR1 is SGDLS and CDR2 is YYNGEE. V gave up 4 bases and J gave up 7 bases, with 17 bases separating them. The CDR3 DNA reads TGTGCCAGCAGCCTAGGAGGGGTGGAAAATGAAGCTTTCTTT. Translating gives CASSLGGVENEAFF.

Regarding this clone: The sample contains more than one DNA sequence encoding this CDR3. This sequence joins TRBV7-9 and TRBJ2-1, with D tentatively TRBD1 or TRBD2 (5 bases each). This CDR3 has 13 amino acids. Per the germline V gene, CDR1 is SEHNR and CDR2 is FQNEAQ (reference sequence). The V end lost 2 bases, the J end lost 10 bases, and 12 bases lay between the germline ends. CDR3 region: CASSLSSGREQFF. CDR3 sequence (DNA): TGTGCCAGCAGCTTATCATCGGGGCGAGAGCAGTTCTTC.

This chain uses TRBV6-5 with TRBJ1-5, with D maybe TRBD1 (5 bases). The V gene's germline CDR1 is MNHEY and CDR2 SVGAGI. The CDR3 consists of 15 residues. Trimming took off 6 bases at V and 2 bases at J, with 14 bases between the two ends. For the CDR3, the DNA is TGTGCCAGCAGAACGGGGGGATCGGGCAATCAGCCCCAGCATTTT. It codes for CASRTGGSGNQPQHF.

J is TRBJ1-6 and V is TRBV9; TRBD1 aligns across 9 bases. Germline V gene lookup returns CDR1 SGDLS and CDR2 YYNGEE. V shed 6 bases, J shed 7 bases, and the junction held 5 bases outside the gene matches. The CDR3 consists of 14 residues. The CDR3 spells CASNPTGGNSPLHF. The CDR3 DNA sequence: TGTGCCAGCAATCCGACAGGGGGAAATTCACCCCTCCACTTT. Full variable domain (missing parts from reference TRBV9 and TRBJ1-6): DSGVTQTPKHLITATGQRVTLRCSPRSGDLSVYWYQQSLDQGLQFLIQYYNGEERAKGNILERFSAQQFPDLHSELNLSSLELGDSALYFCASNPTGGNSPLHFGNGTRLTVT.

The rearrangement joins TRBV11-2 to TRBJ1-4, with D maybe TRBD1 (6 bases). CDR1 is SGHAT and CDR2 is FQNNGV in the germline V gene. V was trimmed by 5 bases and J by 4 bases, leaving 11 bases between them. The CDR3 consists of 14 residues. The CDR3 sequence is CASSKQGGNEKLFF. The CDR3 DNA sequence: TGTGCCAGCAGCAAACAGGGAGGTAATGAAAAACTGTTTTTT. The full variable domain, with the rest looked up from reference TRBV11-2 and TRBJ1-4, is EAGVAQSPRYKIIEKRQSVAFWCNPISGHATLYWYQQILGQGPKLLIQFQNNGVVDDSQLPKDRFSAERLKGVDSTLKIQPAKLEDSAVYLCASSKQGGNEKLFFGSGTQLSVL.

The rearrangement links TRBV7-8 to TRBJ1-2; 9 bases are shared with TRBD1. Per the germline V gene, CDR1 is SGHVS and CDR2 is FQNEAQ. V lost 5 bases and J lost 0; bases outside the gene matches: 4. The CDR3 has 15 residues. Here the CDR3 DNA reads TGTGCCAGCAGCGTACAGGGGGCGGCTAACTATGGCTACACCTTC. It codes for CASSVQGAANYGYTF. The full variable domain, in which reference TRBV7-8 and TRBJ1-2 provide the parts outside the CDR3, is GAGVSQSPRYKVAKRGQDVALRCDPISGHVSLFWYQQALGQGPEFLTYFQNEAQLDKSGLPSDRFFAERPEGSVSTLKIQRTQQEDSAVYLCASSVQGAANYGYTFGSGTRLTVV.

V usage is TRBV5-1 and J usage is TRBJ1-1; possibly TRBD1 for D (6 bases). CDR1 is SGHRS and CDR2 is YFSETQ in the germline V gene. V was cut by 4 bases and J by 0 bases, with 16 bases left in between. This CDR3 contains 16 residues. CDR3 region: CASSARDGGLNTEAFF. The CDR3 DNA reads as TGCGCCAGCAGCGCGCGAGACGGGGGCTTGAACACTGAAGCTTTCTTT. Using reference TRBV5-1 and TRBJ1-1 for the parts outside the CDR3, the full variable domain is KAGVTQTPRYLIKTRGQQVTLSCSPISGHRSVSWYQQTPGQGLQFLFEYFSETQRNKGNFPGRFSGRQFSNSRSEMNVSTLELGDSALYLCASSARDGGLNTEAFFGQGTRLTVV.

The V call is TRBV28, the J call TRBJ1-2, with D possibly being TRBD1 (5 bases). The CDR3 is 16 amino acids. The germline CDR1 and CDR2 sequences are MDHEN and SYDVKM. V was shortened by 9 bases and J by 5 bases, with 25 bases between the two germline ends. The chain's CDR3 is CASSDTQRGTAYGYTF. Here the CDR3 DNA reads TGTGCCAGTAGCGACACACAACGAGGGACGGCGTATGGCTACACCTTC.

This sequence joins TRBV9 and TRBJ1-1; 8 bases map to TRBD1. V gave up 4 bases and J gave up 6 bases; unmatched junction bases: 11. Germline CDR1 is SGDLS and CDR2 is YYNGEE. This CDR3 contains 15 residues. CDR3 coding DNA: TGTGCCAGCAGCCCAGATCCGGGACAGGAAGCTGAAGCTTTCTTT. Residues: CASSPDPGQEAEAFF.

The chain carries TRBV13 and TRBJ2-5; 16 bases line up with TRBD2. The CDR3 consists of 16 residues. Germline assignment: CDR1 PRHDT and CDR2 FYEKMQ (reference sequence). Trimming took 5 bases from V and 4 from J; bases not matched to a gene: 4. The CDR3 DNA follows: TGTGCCAGCAGCCTGGGACTAGCGGGGGGGCCAGAGACCCAGTACTTC. This sequence encodes CASSLGLAGGPETQYF.

Concerning this clone: The sample carries other DNA sequences with the same CDR3. This chain connects TRBV4-3 to TRBJ1-2; no firm D call. The length of the CDR3 is 14 residues. Germline-derived CDR1 and CDR2 are LGHNA and YSLEER. The V end lost 0 bases, the J end lost 3 bases, and 8 bases lay between the germline ends. The CDR3 DNA reads TGCGCCAGCAGCCAAGATGGTTCAGACTATGGCTACACCTTC. This codes for CASSQDGSDYGYTF.

The chain is built from TRBV6-5 and TRBJ1-5; 10 bases match TRBD1. Unmatched junction bases numbered 5, after V lost 8 bases and J lost 7 bases. Germline CDR1 is MNHEY and CDR2 is SVGAGI. This CDR3 contains 13 residues. CDR3 in amino acids: CASRQGAGQPQHF. The CDR3 DNA sequence: TGTGCCAGCCGACAGGGGGCGGGGCAGCCCCAGCATTTT.

The CDR3 coding sequence is TGTGCCAGCAGCTTAGCCGGAACAGGGGCCACTGAAGCTTTCTTT. As protein: CASSLAGTGATEAFF. J is TRBJ1-1 and V is TRBV7-9, with 7 bases that match TRBD1. CDR1 is SEHNR and CDR2 is FQNEAQ in the germline V gene (reference sequence). J gave up 4 bases and V 0 bases, and 5 bases lay outside the gene matches. The CDR3 runs 15 residues.

V and J are TRBV27 and TRBJ1-5; TRBD1 matches at 11 bases. Germline V lookup: CDR1 MNHEY, CDR2 SMNVEV (reference sequence). V gave up 3 bases and J gave up 6 bases; unmatched junction bases: 7. The CDR3 has 16 residues. DNA of the CDR3: TGTGCCAGCAGTTTCCGGACAGGGGGCAGTACTCAGCCCCAGCATTTT. Its translation: CASSFRTGGSTQPQHF.

The chain uses TRBV7-2 and TRBJ2-1; TRBD2 matches 7 bases. V lost 0 bases to trimming and J lost 7 bases; unmatched junction nucleotides: 3. The germline V gene encodes CDR1 SGHTA and CDR2 FQGNSA. The CDR3 extends over 14 amino acids. CDR3 DNA: TGTGCCAGCAGCTTAGCGGGAGGGTGGAATGAGCAGTTCTTC. It specifies CASSLAGGWNEQFF.

V is TRBV7-9 and J is TRBJ1-1; no definite D call. The CDR3 runs 11 residues. Trimming removed 1 base from V and 6 bases from J, with 3 bases in between. Germline CDR1 SEHNR, CDR2 FQNEAQ (reference sequence). The CDR3 nucleotides are TGTGCCAGCAGCTTAGAGTCTGAAGCTTTCTTT. Encoded protein: CASSLESEAFF.

Notes on this clone: One end of the junction does not line up with germline, which may come from a read error. V and J are TRBV11-2 and TRBJ2-7; 10 nucleotides match TRBD2. Germline CDR1 reads SGHAT; CDR2 reads FQNNGV. The CDR3 totals 14 residues. The DNA of the CDR3 is TGTGCCGGCAGCCCCGGGACTAGCGCCTACGAGCAGTACTTC. Its protein is CAGSPGTSAYEQYF.

The rearrangement joins TRBV28 to TRBJ1-4; D gene uncertain. CDR1 and CDR2 from the germline V gene are MDHEN and SYDVKM. The V end was cut by 4 bases, the J end by 0 bases, with 6 bases between. The CDR3 totals 14 residues. CDR3 in DNA: TGTGCCAGCAGTTCCCCCACAACTAATGAAAAACTGTTTTTT. Protein product: CASSSPTTNEKLFF.

The chain recombines TRBV21-1 with TRBJ2-7; TRBD2, the table's D call, was not compared with the DNA. TRBV21-1 counts as a pseudogene. The CDR3 runs 16 residues. The CDR3 loop is CASSKGPTSGRYEQYF. Written as DNA, the CDR3 is TGTGCCAGCAGCAAAGGACCGACTAGCGGGAGGTACGAGCAGTACTTC.

The chain couples TRBV28 to TRBJ1-2, with 7 bases fitting TRBD1. The V gene end was trimmed by 0 bases and the J gene end by 7 bases; junction bases not matched to a gene: 2. The CDR3 is 13 amino acids. CDR1 and CDR2 from the germline V gene are MDHEN and SYDVKM. CDR3 sequence reads: CASSLWEGAGYTF. The CDR3 DNA follows: TGTGCCAGCAGTTTATGGGAGGGGGCTGGCTACACCTTC.

V is TRBV7-8 and J is TRBJ1-3, with 9 positions matching TRBD1. The CDR3 is made up of 15 amino acids. The V gene end was trimmed by 5 bases and the J gene end by 1 base; junction bases not matched to a gene: 3. Germline CDR1 and CDR2: SGHVS and FQNEAQ. The CDR3 sequence is CASSRDRESGNTIYF. Written as DNA, the CDR3 is TGTGCCAGCAGCCGGGACAGGGAGTCTGGAAACACCATATATTTT. Complete variable domain (other parts from reference TRBV7-8 and TRBJ1-3): GAGVSQSPRYKVAKRGQDVALRCDPISGHVSLFWYQQALGQGPEFLTYFQNEAQLDKSGLPSDRFFAERPEGSVSTLKIQRTQQEDSAVYLCASSRDRESGNTIYFGEGSWLTVV.

V gene TRBV27 combines with J gene TRBJ2-1, with 12 bases matching TRBD2. From germline, CDR1 is MNHEY and CDR2 SMNVEV (reference sequence). CDR3 length equals 15 residues. The V and J ends lost 6 bases and 9 bases, in that order; junction bases with no gene match: 9. The CDR3 DNA reads as TGTGCCAGCAGAGATCTAGCGGGAGGGCCGCTTGAGCAGTTCTTC. Amino acids: CASRDLAGGPLEQFF.

This chain joins TRBV6-4 and TRBJ2-5; the D gene is possibly TRBD2 (5 bases). Germline lookup yields CDR1 MRHNA and CDR2 SNTAGT. CDR3 length: 13 amino acids. Trimming cost V 4 bases and J 1 base, with 7 bases left between them. CDR3: CASSVEGQETQYF. CDR3 DNA sequence: TGTGCCAGCAGTGTAGAGGGCCAAGAGACCCAGTACTTC.

The gene calls are TRBV9 and TRBJ2-3; 7 positions agree with TRBD1. The V segment lost 4 bases and the J segment 4 bases; nucleotides outside the gene matches: 9. Germline V gene sequence: CDR1 SGDLS, CDR2 YYNGEE. CDR3 size: 15 residues. CDR3 sequence (DNA): TGTGCCAGCAGCACCAGACAGGGTTGGGCAGATACGCAGTATTTT. It is translated as CASSTRQGWADTQYF.

The rearrangement links TRBV29-1 to TRBJ2-3; 10 nucleotides agree with TRBD1. V was pared by 4 bases and J by 2 bases, with 3 bases of the junction left unmatched. Per the germline V gene, CDR1 is SQVTM and CDR2 is ANQGSEA. The CDR3 has 14 residues. CDR3 amino acids: CSVGQGAFTDTQYF. The CDR3, as DNA: TGCAGCGTTGGACAGGGGGCATTCACAGATACGCAGTATTTT.